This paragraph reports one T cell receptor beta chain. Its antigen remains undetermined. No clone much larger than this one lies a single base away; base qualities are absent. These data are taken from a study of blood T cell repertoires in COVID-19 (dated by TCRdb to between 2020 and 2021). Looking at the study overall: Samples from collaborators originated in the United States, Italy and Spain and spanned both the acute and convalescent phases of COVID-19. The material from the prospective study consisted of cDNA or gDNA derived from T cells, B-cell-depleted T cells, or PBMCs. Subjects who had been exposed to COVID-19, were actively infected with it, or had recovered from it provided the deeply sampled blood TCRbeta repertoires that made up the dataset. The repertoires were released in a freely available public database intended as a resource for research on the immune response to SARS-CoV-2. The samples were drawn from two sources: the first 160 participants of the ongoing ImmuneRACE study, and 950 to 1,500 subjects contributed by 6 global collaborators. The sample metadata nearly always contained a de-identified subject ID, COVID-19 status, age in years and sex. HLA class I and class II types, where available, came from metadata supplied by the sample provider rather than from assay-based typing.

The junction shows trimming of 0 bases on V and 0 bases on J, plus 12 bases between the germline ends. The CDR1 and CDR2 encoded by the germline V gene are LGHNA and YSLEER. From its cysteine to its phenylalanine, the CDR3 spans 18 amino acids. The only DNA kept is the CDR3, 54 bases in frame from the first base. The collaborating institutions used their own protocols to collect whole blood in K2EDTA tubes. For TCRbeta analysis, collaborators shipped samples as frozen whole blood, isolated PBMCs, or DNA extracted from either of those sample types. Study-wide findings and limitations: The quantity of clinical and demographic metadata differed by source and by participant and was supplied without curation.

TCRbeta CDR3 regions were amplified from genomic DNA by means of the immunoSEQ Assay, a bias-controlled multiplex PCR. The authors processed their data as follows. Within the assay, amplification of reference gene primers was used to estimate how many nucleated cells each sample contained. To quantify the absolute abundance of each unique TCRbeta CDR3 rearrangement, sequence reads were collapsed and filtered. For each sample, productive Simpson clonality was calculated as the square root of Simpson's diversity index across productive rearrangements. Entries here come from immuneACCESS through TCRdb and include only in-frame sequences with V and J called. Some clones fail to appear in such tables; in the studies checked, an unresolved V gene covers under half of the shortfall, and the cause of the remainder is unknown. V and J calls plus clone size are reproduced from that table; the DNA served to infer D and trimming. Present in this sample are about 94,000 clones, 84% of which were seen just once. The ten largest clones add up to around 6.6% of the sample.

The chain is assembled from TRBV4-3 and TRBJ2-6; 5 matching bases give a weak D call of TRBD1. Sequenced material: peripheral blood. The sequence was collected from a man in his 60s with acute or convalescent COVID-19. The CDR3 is CASSQEGRLGSGANVLTF. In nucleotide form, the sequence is TGCGCCAGCAGCCAAGAGGGGCGGCTTGGCTCTGGGGCCAACGTCCTGACTTTC.